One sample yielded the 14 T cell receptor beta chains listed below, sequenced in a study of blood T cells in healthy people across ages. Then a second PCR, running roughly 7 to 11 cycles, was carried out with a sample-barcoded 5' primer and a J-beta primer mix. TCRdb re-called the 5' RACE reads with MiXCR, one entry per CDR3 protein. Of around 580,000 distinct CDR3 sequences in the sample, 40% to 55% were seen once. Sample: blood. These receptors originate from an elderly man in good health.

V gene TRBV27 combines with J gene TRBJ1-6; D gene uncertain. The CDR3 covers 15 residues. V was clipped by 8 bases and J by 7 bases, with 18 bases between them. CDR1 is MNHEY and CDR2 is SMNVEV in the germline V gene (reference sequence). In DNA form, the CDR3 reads TGTGCCAGCCTACCCTCGGGGAAAGGAAATTCACCCCTCCACTTT. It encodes CASLPSGKGNSPLHF.

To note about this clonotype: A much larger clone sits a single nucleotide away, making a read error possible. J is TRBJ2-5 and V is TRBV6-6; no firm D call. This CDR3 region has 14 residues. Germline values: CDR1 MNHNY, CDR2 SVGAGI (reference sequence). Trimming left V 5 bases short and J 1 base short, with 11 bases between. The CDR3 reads CASSQRTLQETQYF. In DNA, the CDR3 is TGTGCCAGCAGTCAGCGAACTCTCCAAGAGACCCAGTACTTC.

The CDR3 bases are TGTGCCAGCAGCTTATGGGGGCCCGGGACAGGGGAAGATACGCAGTATTTT. It encodes CASSLWGPGTGEDTQYF. This chain uses TRBV11-2 with TRBJ2-3, with TRBD1 matching 10 bases. Per germline, CDR1 SGHAT and CDR2 FQNNGV. V lost 2 bases, J lost 5 bases, and 10 bases stayed unmatched. There are 17 residues in the CDR3.

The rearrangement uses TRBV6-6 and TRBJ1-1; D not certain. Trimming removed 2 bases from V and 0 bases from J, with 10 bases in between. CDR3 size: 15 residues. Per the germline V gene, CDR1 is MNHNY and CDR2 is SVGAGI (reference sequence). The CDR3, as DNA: TGTGCCAGCAGTTACATCGCGGTTTTGAACACTGAAGCTTTCTTT. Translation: CASSYIAVLNTEAFF.

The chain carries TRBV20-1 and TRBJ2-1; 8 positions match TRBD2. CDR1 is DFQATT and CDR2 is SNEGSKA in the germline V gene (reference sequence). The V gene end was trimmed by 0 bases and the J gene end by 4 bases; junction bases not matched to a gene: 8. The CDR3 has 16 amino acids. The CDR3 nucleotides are TGCAGTGCTAGAGATCGAACTAGCGGAAATTACAATGAGCAGTTCTTC. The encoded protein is CSARDRTSGNYNEQFF.

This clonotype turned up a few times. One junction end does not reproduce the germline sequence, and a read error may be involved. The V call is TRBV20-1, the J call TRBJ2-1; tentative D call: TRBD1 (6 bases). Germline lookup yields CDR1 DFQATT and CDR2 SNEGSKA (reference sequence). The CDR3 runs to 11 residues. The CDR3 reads CSVLGANGQFF. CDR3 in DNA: TGCAGTGTACTGGGGGCGAATGGGCAGTTCTTC.

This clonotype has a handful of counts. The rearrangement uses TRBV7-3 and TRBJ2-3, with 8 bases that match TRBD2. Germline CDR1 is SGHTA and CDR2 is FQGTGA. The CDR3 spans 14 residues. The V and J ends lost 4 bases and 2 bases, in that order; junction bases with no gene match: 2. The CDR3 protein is CASSSSGPTDTQYF. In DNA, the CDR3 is TGTGCCAGCAGCTCTAGCGGGCCCACAGATACGCAGTATTTT.

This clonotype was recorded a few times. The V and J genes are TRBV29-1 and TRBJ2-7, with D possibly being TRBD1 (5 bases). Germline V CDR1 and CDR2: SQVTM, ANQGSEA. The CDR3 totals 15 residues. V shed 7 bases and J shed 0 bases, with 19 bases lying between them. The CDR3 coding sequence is TGCAGCGCAAGGACCCAAGGGGCGAGCTCCTACGAGCAGTACTTC. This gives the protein CSARTQGASSYEQYF.

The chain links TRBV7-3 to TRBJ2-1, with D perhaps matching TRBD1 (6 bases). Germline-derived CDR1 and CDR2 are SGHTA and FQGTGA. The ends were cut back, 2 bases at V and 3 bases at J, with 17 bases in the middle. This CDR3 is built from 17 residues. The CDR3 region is CASSLGPGSGVYNEQFF. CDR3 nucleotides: TGTGCCAGCAGCTTAGGCCCCGGGTCAGGGGTCTACAATGAGCAGTTCTTC.

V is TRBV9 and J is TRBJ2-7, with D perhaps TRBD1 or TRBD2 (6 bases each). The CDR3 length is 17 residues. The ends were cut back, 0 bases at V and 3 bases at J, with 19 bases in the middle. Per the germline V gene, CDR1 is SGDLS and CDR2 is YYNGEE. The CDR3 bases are TGTGCCAGCAGCGTAGCCCCATCAGGGGCGGGATTCTACGAGCAGTACTTC. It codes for CASSVAPSGAGFYEQYF. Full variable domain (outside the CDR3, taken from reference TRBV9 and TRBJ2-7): DSGVTQTPKHLITATGQRVTLRCSPRSGDLSVYWYQQSLDQGLQFLIQYYNGEERAKGNILERFSAQQFPDLHSELNLSSLELGDSALYFCASSVAPSGAGFYEQYFGPGTRLTVT.

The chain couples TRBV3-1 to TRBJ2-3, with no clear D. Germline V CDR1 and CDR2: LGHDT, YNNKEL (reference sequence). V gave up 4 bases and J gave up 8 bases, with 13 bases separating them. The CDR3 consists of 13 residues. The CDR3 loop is CASSPSRDGTQYF. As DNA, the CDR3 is TGTGCCAGCAGCCCCTCCCGAGATGGTACGCAGTATTTT.

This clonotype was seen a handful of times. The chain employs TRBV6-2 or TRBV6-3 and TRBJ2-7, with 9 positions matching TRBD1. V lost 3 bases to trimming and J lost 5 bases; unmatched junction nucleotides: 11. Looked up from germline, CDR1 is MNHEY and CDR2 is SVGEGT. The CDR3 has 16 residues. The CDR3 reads CASSYWGQGARNEQYF. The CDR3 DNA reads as TGTGCCAGCAGTTATTGGGGACAGGGAGCTCGGAACGAGCAGTACTTC.

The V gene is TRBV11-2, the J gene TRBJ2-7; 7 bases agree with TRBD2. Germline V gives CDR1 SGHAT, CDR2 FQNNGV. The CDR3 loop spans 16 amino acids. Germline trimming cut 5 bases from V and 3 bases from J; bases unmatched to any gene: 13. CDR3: CASSLQTGLTYYEQYF. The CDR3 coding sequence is TGTGCCAGCAGCCTCCAGACGGGACTAACTTACTACGAGCAGTACTTC. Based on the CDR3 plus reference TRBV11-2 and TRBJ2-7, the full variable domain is EAGVAQSPRYKIIEKRQSVAFWCNPISGHATLYWYQQILGQGPKLLIQFQNNGVVDDSQLPKDRFSAERLKGVDSTLKIQPAKLEDSAVYLCASSLQTGLTYYEQYFGPGTRLTVT.

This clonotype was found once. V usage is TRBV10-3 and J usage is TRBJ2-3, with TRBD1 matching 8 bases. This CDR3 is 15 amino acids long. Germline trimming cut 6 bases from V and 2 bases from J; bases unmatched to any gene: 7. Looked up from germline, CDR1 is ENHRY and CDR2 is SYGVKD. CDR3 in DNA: TGTGCCATCAGGACGGACAGGGCCTCCACAGATACGCAGTATTTT. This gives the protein CAIRTDRASTDTQYF.